This TCR beta chain was recorded in a study of early T cells in non-severe SARS-CoV-2 infection. This clonotype was observed a handful of times. What it recognizes is unknown. Researchers attached unique molecular identifiers to individual cDNA molecules. TCRdb re-derived calls from the 5' RACE reads in MiXCR, one entry per CDR3 protein. In the table there are fewer than 85,000 distinct CDR3 sequences, 15% to 20% of which are singletons. This CDR3 region has 13 residues. The germline gives CDR1 LNHDA, CDR2 SQIVND (reference sequence). The V gene lost 10 bases and the J gene lost 0 bases, with 10 bases spanning the gap. Study results and caveats: The matching step, a VDJdb search, favored anti-spike CD8 responses and missed private and CD4 specificities.

The sequence was collected from an adult who was a healthcare worker with PCR-confirmed SARS-CoV-2 infection or an uninfected control (not recorded which). Material for sequencing was whole blood. The chain joins TRBV19 to TRBJ1-5; D unclear. The CDR3 loop is CATRMDSNQPQHF. The CDR3 DNA follows: TGTGCCACCAGGATGGATAGCAATCAGCCCCAGCATTTT.